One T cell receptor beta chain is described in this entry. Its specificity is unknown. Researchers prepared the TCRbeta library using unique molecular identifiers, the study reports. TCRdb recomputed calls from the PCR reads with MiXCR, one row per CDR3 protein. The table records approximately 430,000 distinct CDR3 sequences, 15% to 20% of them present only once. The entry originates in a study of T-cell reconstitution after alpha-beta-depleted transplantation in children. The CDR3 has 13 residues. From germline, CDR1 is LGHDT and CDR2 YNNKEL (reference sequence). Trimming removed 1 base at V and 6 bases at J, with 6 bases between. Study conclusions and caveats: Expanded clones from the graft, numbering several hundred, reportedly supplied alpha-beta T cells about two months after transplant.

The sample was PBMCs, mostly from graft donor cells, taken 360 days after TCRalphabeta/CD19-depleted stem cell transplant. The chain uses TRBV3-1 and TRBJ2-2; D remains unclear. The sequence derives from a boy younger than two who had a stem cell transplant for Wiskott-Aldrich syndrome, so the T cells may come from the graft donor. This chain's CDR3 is CASSQAVPGELFF. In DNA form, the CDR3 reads TGTGCCAGCAGCCAAGCGGTACCCGGGGAGCTGTTTTTT. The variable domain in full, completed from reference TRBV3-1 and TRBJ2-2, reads DTAVSQTPKYLVTQMGNDKSIKCEQNLGHDTMYWYKQDSKKFLKIMFSYNNKELIINETVPNRFSPKSPDKAHLNLHINSLELGDSAVYFCASSQAVPGELFFGEGSRLTVL.